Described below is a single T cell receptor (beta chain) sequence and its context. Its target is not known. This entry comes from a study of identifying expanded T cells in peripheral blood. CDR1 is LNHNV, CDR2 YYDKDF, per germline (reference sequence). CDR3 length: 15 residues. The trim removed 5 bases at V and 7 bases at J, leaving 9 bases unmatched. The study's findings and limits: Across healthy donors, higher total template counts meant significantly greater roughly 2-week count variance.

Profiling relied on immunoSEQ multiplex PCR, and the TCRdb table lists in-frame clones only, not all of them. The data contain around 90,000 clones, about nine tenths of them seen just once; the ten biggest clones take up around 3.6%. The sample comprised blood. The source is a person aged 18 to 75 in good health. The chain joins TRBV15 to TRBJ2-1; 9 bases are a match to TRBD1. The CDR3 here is CATSLTGGFGNEQFF. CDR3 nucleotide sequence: TGTGCCACCAGCCTAACAGGGGGCTTTGGAAATGAGCAGTTCTTC.